This T cell receptor beta chain is drawn from a study of vaccination effects on CD4 cells after COVID-19 (dated by TCRdb to 2022 to 2024). Study-wide context: Each participant got two doses of an mRNA SARS-CoV-2 vaccine, either BNT162b2 or mRNA-1273. The Oncomine TCR Beta short-read assay on an Illumina iSeq 100 was used to sequence cultures from other donors in the study. The full study included some 10 COVID-19 convalescent patients and a handful of SARS-CoV-2-naive healthy vaccine recipients. Pre-vaccine samples were collected from a couple of convalescent patients 16 days and one week before the first dose, corresponding to 142 and 148 days after COVID-19 diagnosis. SARS-CoV-2 spike-specific CD4+ TCR repertoires were compared before and after mRNA vaccination in COVID-19 convalescent patients and in infection-naive vaccine recipients.

Receptor libraries were prepared by the immunoSEQ multiplex PCR assay. DNA from the cultured, isolated CD4+ T cells was subjected to TCR beta CDR3 sequencing. The authors processed their data as follows. Non-productive TCR sequences were removed, reads were trimmed to the CDR3 region, and CDR3s of at least 7 amino acids were retained. The MANAFEST web app was used to identify antigen-specific clonotypes by comparing expansion in peptide wells with expansion in reference cultures. To be called positive, a clone needed expansion at FDR<0.05 compared with the reference and with all other wells, an odds ratio greater than 5, and a frequency greater than 0.1% in two replicate wells. Cross-reactive clonotypes were defined as significantly expanded in SARS-CoV-2 spike wells and in at least one common cold coronavirus spike condition. Levenshtein distance calculated with the stringdist R package was used to assess CDR3 similarity, and unrooted trees were constructed with ape in R 3.6.1. Drawn from immuneACCESS, this table holds only the in-frame rearrangements with V and J called that TCRdb kept. Clones are partly lost; checked studies trace under half to an unresolved V gene and leave the rest unexplained. V and J calls and clone size come straight from that table; D and trimming were deduced from the DNA. In all, the sample holds about 22,000 clones, and 70% to 80% of those were seen once. The ten largest clones add up to less than 45% of the sample.

The paper as a whole reports these results and caveats: In convalescent patients, the post-vaccine spike-reactive repertoire consisted mainly of new vaccine-induced clones, largely distinct from infection-induced clones. The study was limited by a small number of convalescent patients, and early post-infection timepoints were lacking. Both infection-induced and vaccine-induced clones contracted markedly at late post-vaccination timepoints, which is consistent with waning T cell responses.

In the ViraFEST assay, PBMC were stimulated with viral peptide pools, and antigen-specific CD4+ T cell clonotypes were then identified by expansion using TCR sequencing. After around 10 days of culture, CD4+ T cells were isolated with the EasySep CD4+ T cell isolation kit. PCR-confirmed SARS-CoV-2 infection had occurred in convalescent patients between March and December 2020, before the Alpha, Beta and Delta variants emerged in the United States. A few million PBMC per well were cultured with approximately 10 ug/ml peptides in IMDM containing 5% human AB serum, about 9.7 IU/ml IL-2 and gentamicin. On days 3 and 7, half of the culture medium was replaced with fresh IL-2-containing medium. Unless noted otherwise, every peptide stimulation condition was grown in triplicate wells. Using Ficoll-Paque Plus gradient centrifugation, PBMC were separated from whole blood and then either used fresh or cryopreserved at -140C. The QIAamp micro DNA kit was used to extract genomic DNA from the cultured CD4+ T cells.

A few counts support this clone. Its antigen is not yet known. No base-level quality is on record; no much larger clone is a single base apart. The germline V gene yields LGHNA for CDR1 and YNFKEQ for CDR2. CDR3 length: 20 amino acids, cysteine to phenylalanine. Solely the CDR3 DNA is kept, with 60 bases framed from the first base. V lost 0 bases and J lost 2 bases, and the count of bases not matched to a germline gene is 19. The sequence is built from TRBV4-2 and TRBJ2-7, with 7 junctional bases fitting TRBD1. Sequencing was performed on CD4+ T cells from PBMCs cultured with a peptide pool, taken before COVID-19 vaccination. The sequence came from a human donor who had a prior SARS-CoV-2 infection. The nucleotide sequence is TGTGCCAGCAGCCAAGATGAAGAAGAGGCGTTCAGGACAGGAGCCTACGAGCAGTACTTC. Its amino acids are CASSQDEEEAFRTGAYEQYF.